These 22 T cell receptor beta chains share one sample of origin, sequenced in a study of beta chain features in type 1 diabetes. Study-level points and caveats: People with Type 1 diabetes carried modestly yet significantly shorter TCRB CDR3s in all four CD4+ subsets.

No cognate antigen is known for these TCRs. Every isolated RNA sample was fully reverse transcribed, so sequencing captured expressed TCRB transcripts. Libraries were prepared by immunoSEQ multiplex PCR; TCRdb keeps only in-frame clonotypes and omits some of them. Of almost 350,000 clones in the sample, roughly a tenth were seen once. Source material: central memory CD4+ T cells from blood. The receptors here all came from a man aged 25 to 40 with type 1 diabetes.

This clone was counted a single time. The rearrangement joins TRBV28 to TRBJ2-7, with 9 bases matching TRBD1. In germline, CDR1 is MDHEN, CDR2 SYDVKM. The CDR3 consists of 16 residues. V shed 4 bases, J shed 2 bases, and the junction held 9 bases outside the gene matches. CDR3 amino acids: CASSSPGTGSTYEQYF. The CDR3 DNA follows: TGTGCCAGCAGTTCTCCCGGGACAGGGAGTACCTACGAGCAGTACTTC. Drawing the rest from reference TRBV28 and TRBJ2-7, the complete variable domain is DVKVTQSSRYLVKRTGEKVFLECVQDMDHENMFWYRQDPGLGLRLIYFSYDVKMKEKGDIPEGYSVSREKKERFSLILESASTNQTSMYLCASSSPGTGSTYEQYFGPGTRLTVT.

This clone has only a few counts. The chain is built from TRBV2 and TRBJ2-7; D is unclear. The V end lost 6 bases, the J end lost 3 bases, and 12 bases lay between the germline ends. The CDR3 sequence is 13 residues long. Germline V gives CDR1 SNHLY, CDR2 FYNNEI. The CDR3 DNA reads as TGTGCCAGCAGACCCGACGGGTACTACGAGCAGTACTTC. Translation gives CASRPDGYYEQYF. Full variable domain (missing parts from reference TRBV2 and TRBJ2-7): EPEVTQTPSHQVTQMGQEVILRCVPISNHLYFYWYRQILGQKVEFLVSFYNNEISEKSEIFDDQFSVERPDGSNFTLKIRSTKLEDSAMYFCASRPDGYYEQYFGPGTRLTVT.

The CDR3 region has the DNA TGTGCCTGGAGGCCGGGGGGGGAGACCCAGTACTTC. Translation: CAWRPGGETQYF. The V and J genes are TRBV30 and TRBJ2-5; 8 nucleotides match TRBD2. Germline V gives CDR1 GTSNPN, CDR2 SVGIG (reference sequence). The CDR3 totals 12 residues. V lost 3 bases and J lost 5; bases outside the gene matches: 2.

This clone was counted only a few times. This sequence joins TRBV19 and TRBJ2-5, with unresolved D. This CDR3 is 14 amino acids long. In germline, CDR1 is LNHDA, CDR2 SQIVND (reference sequence). V lost 8 bases and J 2 bases, leaving 15 bases between the germline ends. For the CDR3, the DNA is TGTGCCAGTCGGATGGGGAACAGTCAAGAGACCCAGTACTTC. It specifies CASRMGNSQETQYF.

The chain joins TRBV6-5 to TRBJ1-6; possibly TRBD1 for D (5 bases). The CDR3 has 13 residues. Trimming took 6 bases from V and 8 from J, leaving 11 bases between them. CDR1 is MNHEY and CDR2 is SVGAGI in the germline V gene. CDR3 sequence (DNA): TGTGCCAGCAGGCGGGGGGATGATTCACCCCTCCACTTT. It specifies CASRRGDDSPLHF.

The chain couples TRBV7-9 to TRBJ2-5; unclear D gene. V dropped 0 bases and J dropped 4 bases, with 9 bases sitting between them. This CDR3 comprises 14 residues. Germline lookup yields CDR1 SEHNR and CDR2 FQNEAQ (reference sequence). As DNA, the CDR3 is TGTGCCAGCAGCTTAGCGATGGAGAGAGAGACCCAGTACTTC. Amino acid sequence: CASSLAMERETQYF.

This clone has more than one count but fewer than ten. V usage is TRBV12-5 and J usage is TRBJ1-1; D not certain. In germline, CDR1 is LGHNT, CDR2 FRNRAP. The V gene lost 4 bases and the J gene lost 0 bases, with 6 bases spanning the gap. The CDR3 length is 13 residues. The CDR3 loop reads CASGSGVNTEAFF. The CDR3 DNA sequence: TGTGCTAGTGGTTCCGGGGTGAACACTGAAGCTTTCTTT.

This clone was detected a few times. In DNA form, the CDR3 reads TGTGCCAGCAGCTTCCCGTTGGGGCCTTACGAGCAGTACTTC. It codes for CASSFPLGPYEQYF. J is TRBJ2-7 and V is TRBV5-6; a possible D gene is TRBD1 (5 bases). CDR1 and CDR2 (germline): SGHDT, YYEEEE. V lost 2 bases, J lost 4 bases, and 13 bases lay in between. This CDR3 spans 14 amino acids.

This clone was observed a single time. This sequence joins TRBV7-2 and TRBJ2-5; D perhaps matches TRBD2 (6 bases). CDR1 and CDR2 (germline): SGHTA, FQGNSA. Trimming took off 5 bases at V and 4 bases at J, with 17 bases between the two ends. The CDR3 totals 15 residues. The CDR3 here is CASSTTRGPRETQYF. CDR3 in DNA: TGTGCCAGCAGCACGACTAGAGGCCCCCGAGAGACCCAGTACTTC.

This clone was recorded a few times. This chain connects TRBV5-1 to TRBJ1-2; D may be TRBD1 (5 bases). Germline V gene data show CDR1 as SGHRS and CDR2 as YFSETQ. The CDR3 extends over 12 amino acids. Trimming shortened V by 4 bases and J by 4 bases, and 8 bases separated the two germline ends. CDR3 coding DNA: TGCGCCAGCAGCGTTGACAGCTATGGCTACACCTTC. Its protein product is CASSVDSYGYTF.

This clone has a handful of counts. V is TRBV9 and J is TRBJ2-3, with TRBD2 matching 11 bases. The CDR3 totals 13 residues. The germline CDR1 and CDR2 sequences are SGDLS and YYNGEE. The V and J ends lost 1 base and 10 bases, in that order; junction bases with no gene match: 2. CDR3 DNA sequence: TGTGCCAGCAGCGTAACTAGCGGGGGTGCGCAGTATTTT. Protein sequence: CASSVTSGGAQYF.

The chain links TRBV4-3 to TRBJ2-4; tentatively, D is TRBD1 (6 bases). The germline gives CDR1 LGHNA, CDR2 YSLEER. V gave up 2 bases and J gave up 11 bases, with 19 bases separating them. CDR3 length: 15 residues. The CDR3 nucleotides read TGCGCCAGCAGCCAACACCCGGGACAAAGGGGAGTTCAGTACTTC. Its translation: CASSQHPGQRGVQYF.

This clone came up a few times. The J gene is TRBJ2-4, the V gene TRBV19, with no clear D. The CDR3 is 16 residues long. In germline, CDR1 is LNHDA, CDR2 SQIVND (reference sequence). V lost 3 bases and J lost 0, with 12 bases in between. This CDR3 reads CASSIHSDLAKNIQYF. CDR3 in DNA: TGTGCCAGTAGTATCCACAGTGACCTAGCCAAAAACATTCAGTACTTC.

This clone was seen more than once but under ten times. CDR3 region: CSVEPRQGSYEQYF. In nucleotides, the CDR3 is TGCAGCGTTGAACCGCGACAGGGAAGTTACGAGCAGTACTTC. V usage is TRBV29-1 and J usage is TRBJ2-5; 7 nucleotides agree with TRBD1. The J call may be incorrect, as the DNA end agrees better with TRBJ2-7. The CDR3 totals 14 residues. Germline V CDR1 and CDR2: SQVTM, ANQGSEA.

The chain recombines TRBV29-1 with TRBJ1-4; 7 nucleotides line up with TRBD1. The junction had 14 bases not matched to a gene; V was cut back by 7 bases and J by 0 bases. Germline CDR1 reads SQVTM; CDR2 reads ANQGSEA. The CDR3 totals 17 residues. The CDR3 loop is CSALDRRKVATNEKLFF. The CDR3, as DNA: TGCAGCGCTCTGGACAGGCGGAAGGTGGCAACTAATGAAAAACTGTTTTTT.

This clone was seen more than once but under ten times. Distinct nucleotide sequences in the sample also encode this CDR3. V gene TRBV5-1 combines with J gene TRBJ2-7, with D uncertain. Deletions cut 5 bases from V and 0 bases from J, with 6 bases between. The V gene's germline CDR1 is SGHRS and CDR2 YFSETQ. The CDR3 totals 12 residues. As DNA, the CDR3 is TGCGCCAGCAGTCGCGACTCCTACGAGCAGTACTTC. Translating gives CASSRDSYEQYF. The full variable domain, in which reference TRBV5-1 and TRBJ2-7 provide the parts outside the CDR3, is KAGVTQTPRYLIKTRGQQVTLSCSPISGHRSVSWYQQTPGQGLQFLFEYFSETQRNKGNFPGRFSGRQFSNSRSEMNVSTLELGDSALYLCASSRDSYEQYFGPGTRLTVT.

The V call is TRBV19, the J call TRBJ2-1, with D perhaps TRBD2 (6 bases). The CDR3 length is 15 residues. Between the trimmed V and J ends, which lost 7 bases and 7 bases, there was a span of 20 bases. The germline gives CDR1 LNHDA, CDR2 SQIVND (reference sequence). CDR3 protein: CASTPGLTLGNEQFF. The CDR3 coding sequence is TGTGCCAGTACCCCGGGACTTACATTAGGGAATGAGCAGTTCTTC.

This chain links TRBV7-2 with TRBJ2-7; D possibly corresponds to TRBD1 (5 bases). Germline V gene sequence: CDR1 SGHTA, CDR2 FQGNSA. The CDR3 covers 14 residues. V shed 3 bases and J shed 3 bases, with 12 bases lying between them. This CDR3 is CASSLVVRDYEQYF. CDR3 bases: TGTGCCAGCAGCTTGGTCGTCAGGGACTACGAGCAGTACTTC.

There are a few counts of this clone. The chain is built from TRBV19 and TRBJ2-3; the D is unclear. Germline CDR1 reads LNHDA; CDR2 reads SQIVND (reference sequence). V shed 6 bases and J shed 1 base, with 8 bases lying between them. This CDR3 is built from 13 residues. The DNA of the CDR3 is TGTGCCAGTAGAGACCCAGGCACAGATACGCAGTATTTT. Protein sequence: CASRDPGTDTQYF. The whole variable domain, remainder taken from reference TRBV19 and TRBJ2-3, is DGGITQSPKYLFRKEGQNVTLSCEQNLNHDAMYWYRQDPGQGLRLIYYSQIVNDFQKGDIAEGYSVSREKKESFPLTVTSAQKNPTAFYLCASRDPGTDTQYFGPGTRLTVL.

V and J are TRBV5-1 and TRBJ2-5, with D hard to call. Trimming took 1 base from V and 5 from J, leaving 9 bases between them. This CDR3 has 13 amino acids. The germline CDR1 and CDR2 sequences are SGHRS and YFSETQ. CDR3 in DNA: TGCGCCAGCAGCTTGCCTGGTGCGGAGACCCAGTACTTC. Amino acid sequence: CASSLPGAETQYF.

This chain connects TRBV6-1 to TRBJ2-2; TRBD1 matches 7 bases. Germline CDR1 is MNHNS and CDR2 is SASEGT. V dropped 3 bases and J dropped 6; count of bases not matched to a gene: 13. The CDR3 length is 17 residues. CDR3 region: CASSDHNRGRLSGELFF. In nucleotides, the CDR3 is TGTGCCAGCAGTGACCATAACAGGGGACGACTGTCCGGGGAGCTGTTTTTT.

The chain is built from TRBV7-9 and TRBJ1-2; a weak D match, TRBD1 (6 bases). This CDR3 spans 13 amino acids. The germline V gene encodes CDR1 SEHNR and CDR2 FQNEAQ (reference sequence). The V end lost 7 bases, the J end lost 8 bases, and 17 bases lay between the germline ends. CDR3 protein: CASTLGAVQGYTF. The CDR3 nucleotides are TGTGCCAGCACACTGGGGGCCGTTCAGGGCTACACCTTC.